Shown below are 23 T cell receptor beta chains from a single sample sequenced in a study of CD8+ T cells in alopecia areata. It was cDNA, reverse transcribed from extracted RNA, that served as the sequencing template. Sequencing used immunoSEQ multiplex PCR; TCRdb keeps in-frame clones, though not all of them. Of approximately 210,000 clones detected, 40% to 45% appear once; the ten largest clones hold around 2.5%. This sample's treatment: oral pan-JAK inhibitor, 5-10 mg twice daily. The material was CD4+ T cells sorted from blood, obtained at approximately week 36, from a patient treated with tofacitinib. These receptors all come from a human donor with alopecia areata.

This clone was counted between two and nine times. The genes are TRBV27 and TRBJ2-5; 9 bases agree with TRBD1. With V trimmed by 6 bases and J by 2 bases, 1 base remained unmatched. CDR3 length: 13 amino acids. Germline V CDR1 and CDR2: MNHEY, SMNVEV (reference sequence). The CDR3 bases are TGTGCCAGCAGCGGGACAGGGCAAGAGACCCAGTACTTC. Amino acids: CASSGTGQETQYF.

The rearrangement uses TRBV30 and TRBJ1-5, with D uncertain. The CDR3 spans 13 residues. The V gene's germline CDR1 is GTSNPN and CDR2 SVGIG (reference sequence). Trimming removed 2 bases from V and 1 base from J, with 6 bases in between. CDR3 in DNA: TGTGCCTGGAGTCCTGGAAGCAATCAGCCCCAGCATTTT. Its protein is CAWSPGSNQPQHF.

The chain recombines TRBV5-1 with TRBJ2-7, with 9 nucleotides matching TRBD2. V lost 0 bases, J lost 5 bases, and 3 bases stayed unmatched. Per the germline V gene, CDR1 is SGHRS and CDR2 is YFSETQ. CDR3 size: 14 residues. The CDR3 region has the DNA TGCGCCAGCAGCTTGGGCGGGAGGGCCCACGAGCAGTACTTC. It codes for CASSLGGRAHEQYF.

A few counts support this clone. The J gene is TRBJ1-1, the V gene TRBV29-1, with D unclear. Germline V CDR1 and CDR2: SQVTM, ANQGSEA. Trimming stripped 2 bases from V and 1 base from J, with 11 bases between. The CDR3 is 14 residues long. CDR3 nucleotides: TGCAGCGTTGAATGGTCCGCAGGGAACACTGAAGCTTTCTTT. Its translation: CSVEWSAGNTEAFF. The complete variable domain, with remaining parts taken from reference TRBV29-1 and TRBJ1-1, reads SAVISQKPSRDICQRGTSLTIQCQVDSQVTMMFWYRQQPGQSLTLIATANQGSEATYESGFVIDKFPISRPNLTFSTLTVSNMSPEDSSIYLCSVEWSAGNTEAFFGQGTRLTVV.

This chain connects TRBV19 to TRBJ1-2; no reliable D call. Germline V CDR1 and CDR2: LNHDA, SQIVND (reference sequence). There are 14 residues in the CDR3. The V gene lost 7 bases and the J gene lost 1 base, with 13 bases spanning the gap. CDR3 sequence: CASNTKALNYGYTF. In nucleotides, the CDR3 is TGTGCCAGTAACACAAAGGCCCTTAACTATGGCTACACCTTC.

There are a few counts of this clone. The chain links TRBV29-1 to TRBJ2-5, with TRBD1 as a possible D gene (5 bases). Looked up from germline, CDR1 is SQVTM and CDR2 is ANQGSEA. Trimming stripped 6 bases from V and 5 bases from J, with 10 bases between. The CDR3 is made up of 11 amino acids. CDR3 coding DNA: TGCAGCGTCTCAGGGTCCGAGACCCAGTACTTC. This translates into CSVSGSETQYF.

V and J are TRBV9 and TRBJ2-1; 8 nucleotides agree with TRBD2. Germline loops: CDR1 SGDLS, CDR2 YYNGEE. The CDR3 runs 18 residues. V was pared by 0 bases and J by 0 bases, with 8 bases of the junction left unmatched. This chain's CDR3 is CASSVVDGRAPSYNEQFF. Here the CDR3 DNA reads TGTGCCAGCAGCGTAGTGGACGGGAGGGCCCCCTCCTACAATGAGCAGTTCTTC.

The chain links TRBV11-2 to TRBJ1-4, with TRBD1 matching over 7 bases. Germline V lookup: CDR1 SGHAT, CDR2 FQNNGV. V lost 3 bases to trimming and J lost 4 bases; unmatched junction nucleotides: 2. The CDR3 sequence is 14 residues long. This chain's CDR3 is CASSFTGVNEKLFF. Written as DNA, the CDR3 is TGTGCCAGCAGCTTTACAGGGGTTAATGAAAAACTGTTTTTT. Using reference TRBV11-2 and TRBJ1-4 for the parts outside the CDR3, the full variable domain is EAGVAQSPRYKIIEKRQSVAFWCNPISGHATLYWYQQILGQGPKLLIQFQNNGVVDDSQLPKDRFSAERLKGVDSTLKIQPAKLEDSAVYLCASSFTGVNEKLFFGSGTQLSVL.

This clone was seen once. The rearrangement uses TRBV5-1 and TRBJ2-7; D might be TRBD1 (5 bases). The germline gives CDR1 SGHRS, CDR2 YFSETQ. This CDR3 spans 14 amino acids. V was pared by 0 bases and J by 1 base, with 8 bases between. The CDR3 DNA follows: TGCGCCAGCAGCTTGGGGACACCTTCCTACGAGCAGTACTTC. Its protein product is CASSLGTPSYEQYF.

A few counts support this clone. The CDR3 loop reads CASSQPAGISNQPQHF. The CDR3 nucleotides are TGCGCCAGCAGCCAACCGGCCGGCATTAGCAATCAGCCCCAGCATTTT. The J gene is TRBJ1-5, the V gene TRBV4-1; D call uncertain. Germline V lookup: CDR1 MGHRA, CDR2 YSYEKL. V was clipped by 2 bases and J by 0 bases, with 11 bases between them. The CDR3 has 16 residues.

This clone was seen a handful of times. The chain has TRBV5-8 and TRBJ2-5; 8 bases align to TRBD2. With V trimmed by 5 bases and J by 5 bases, 5 bases remained unmatched. The CDR3 is 13 amino acids. Germline-derived CDR1 and CDR2 are SGHTS and YDEGEE. Here the CDR3 DNA reads TGTGCCAGCAGGCAAAGCGGGAGTGAGACCCAGTACTTC. Translated, it gives CASRQSGSETQYF.

This rearrangement joins TRBV28 to TRBJ2-1; weak D call: TRBD1 (5 bases). V lost 7 bases, J lost 7 bases, and 23 bases lay in between. Per germline, CDR1 MDHEN and CDR2 SYDVKM. The CDR3 consists of 16 residues. The CDR3 loop reads CASTFSRVGGANEQFF. The CDR3 DNA sequence: TGTGCCAGCACTTTTTCAAGGGTGGGTGGGGCGAATGAGCAGTTCTTC.

This clone was seen ten or more times. The rearrangement links TRBV5-4 to TRBJ2-1; D is unclear. The V end was cut by 2 bases, the J end by 6 bases, with 12 bases between. The CDR3 has 14 residues. Germline-derived CDR1 and CDR2 are SGHNT and YYREEE (reference sequence). CDR3 coding DNA: TGTGCCAGCAGCTTCGAAAGGGCCTTCAATGAGCAGTTCTTC. Encoded protein: CASSFERAFNEQFF.

The V and J genes are TRBV29-1 and TRBJ1-2; TRBD1 agrees at 11 bases. The CDR3 has 14 amino acids. Germline CDR1 is SQVTM and CDR2 is ANQGSEA. V trimming: 7 bases; J trimming: 4 bases; junction bases outside the gene matches: 8. The CDR3 region is CSAGTGTGGYGYTF. Written as DNA, the CDR3 is TGCAGCGCCGGTACTGGGACAGGGGGCTATGGCTACACCTTC.

This clone has just one count. This rearrangement joins TRBV29-1 to TRBJ2-1; 7 bases map to TRBD1. The V segment lost 4 bases and the J segment 4 bases; nucleotides outside the gene matches: 7. Germline V gene sequence: CDR1 SQVTM, CDR2 ANQGSEA. CDR3 size: 14 residues. CDR3 nucleotide sequence: TGCAGCGTTGGGGGGACAGCGATGTACAATGAGCAGTTCTTC. This translates into CSVGGTAMYNEQFF.

This clone was observed a few times. This chain uses TRBV9 with TRBJ2-1, with D possibly TRBD2 on 5 matching bases. Germline values: CDR1 SGDLS, CDR2 YYNGEE. The CDR3 is 12 residues long. V lost 0 bases, J lost 14 bases, and 12 bases lay in between. CDR3: CASSVELGEKFF. The CDR3 bases are TGTGCCAGCAGCGTAGAATTGGGAGAGAAGTTCTTC. Looking up the rest from reference TRBV9 and TRBJ2-1 gives the full variable domain: DSGVTQTPKHLITATGQRVTLRCSPRSGDLSVYWYQQSLDQGLQFLIQYYNGEERAKGNILERFSAQQFPDLHSELNLSSLELGDSALYFCASSVELGEKFFGPGTRLTVL.

This clone has just a few counts. The V call is TRBV7-9, the J call TRBJ2-7, with 10 bases aligning to TRBD2. Trimming took 2 bases from V and 3 from J; bases not matched to a gene: 4. Germline CDR1 and CDR2: SEHNR and FQNEAQ (reference sequence). The CDR3 sequence is 15 residues long. Written as DNA, the CDR3 is TGTGCCAGCAGCTTATATCCTAGCGGGGGCTACGAGCAGTACTTC. This gives the protein CASSLYPSGGYEQYF.

The count of this clone is one. The genes are TRBV5-4 and TRBJ2-3; 7 bases match TRBD2. CDR1 is SGHNT, CDR2 YYREEE, per germline (reference sequence). The junction had 10 bases not matched to a gene; V was cut back by 2 bases and J by 4 bases. This CDR3 comprises 16 residues. The CDR3, as DNA: TGTGCCAGCAGCTTTTTGATGGGAGGGCCTTCAGATACGCAGTATTTT. Its protein product is CASSFLMGGPSDTQYF.

This clone was counted between two and nine times. This sequence joins TRBV29-1 and TRBJ2-2, with 7 bases aligning to TRBD1. Germline V gene data show CDR1 as SQVTM and CDR2 as ANQGSEA. CDR3 length equals 15 residues. V was pared by 4 bases and J by 4 bases, with 9 bases of the junction left unmatched. The CDR3 nucleotides read TGCAGCGTTGGAACAGGGGCTTTCGGCACCGGGGAGCTGTTTTTT. Its protein product is CSVGTGAFGTGELFF.

This clone was picked up one time. V gene TRBV29-1 combines with J gene TRBJ2-3; 7 bases agree with TRBD2. CDR1 is SQVTM, CDR2 ANQGSEA, per germline. The CDR3 consists of 14 residues. J lost 1 base, V lost 7 bases, and 8 bases had no gene match. Written as DNA, the CDR3 is TGCAGCGGGTACGGGAGGATGGGCACAGATACGCAGTATTTT. This translates into CSGYGRMGTDTQYF.

The rearrangement joins TRBV2 to TRBJ2-1; D call uncertain. Germline lookup yields CDR1 SNHLY and CDR2 FYNNEI. Trimming removed 7 bases at V and 0 bases at J, with 10 bases between. This CDR3 is 14 amino acids long. CDR3 amino acids: CASTGFSSYNEQFF. The DNA for the CDR3 is TGTGCCAGCACCGGGTTCAGCTCCTACAATGAGCAGTTCTTC.

This clone is a singleton in its sample. The V gene is TRBV6-5, the J gene TRBJ2-1; maybe TRBD2 (5 bases). The V end was cut by 8 bases, the J end by 7 bases, with 15 bases between. This CDR3 has 13 residues. Germline values: CDR1 MNHEY, CDR2 SVGAGI. CDR3 in DNA: TGTGCCAGCCTCGGGGATTCGGGGAATGAGCAGTTCTTC. Translating it yields CASLGDSGNEQFF.

The chain joins TRBV15 to TRBJ2-7, with unresolved D. Germline values: CDR1 LNHNV, CDR2 YYDKDF (reference sequence). Trimming shortened V by 0 bases and J by 4 bases, and 16 bases separated the two germline ends. There are 16 residues in the CDR3. Here the CDR3 DNA reads TGTGCCACCAGCAGAGATATGGCCTCCCTCGCGTACGAGCAGTACTTC. This gives the protein CATSRDMASLAYEQYF. Looking up the rest from reference TRBV15 and TRBJ2-7 gives the full variable domain: DAMVIQNPRYQVTQFGKPVTLSCSQTLNHNVMYWYQQKSSQAPKLLFHYYDKDFNNEADTPDNFQSRRPNTSFCFLDIRSPGLGDTAMYLCATSRDMASLAYEQYFGPGTRLTVT.